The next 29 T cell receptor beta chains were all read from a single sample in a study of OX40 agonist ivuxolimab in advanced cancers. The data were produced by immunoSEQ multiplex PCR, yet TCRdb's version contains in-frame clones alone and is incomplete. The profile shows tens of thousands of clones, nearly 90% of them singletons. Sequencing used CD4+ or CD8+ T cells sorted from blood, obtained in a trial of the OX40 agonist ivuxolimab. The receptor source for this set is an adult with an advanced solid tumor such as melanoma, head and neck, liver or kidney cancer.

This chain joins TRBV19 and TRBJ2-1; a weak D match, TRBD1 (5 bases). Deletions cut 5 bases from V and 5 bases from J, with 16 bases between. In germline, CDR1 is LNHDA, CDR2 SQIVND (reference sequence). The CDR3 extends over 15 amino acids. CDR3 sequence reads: CASSFQGIVDNEQFF. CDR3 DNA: TGTGCCAGTAGTTTCCAGGGTATTGTGGACAATGAGCAGTTCTTC.

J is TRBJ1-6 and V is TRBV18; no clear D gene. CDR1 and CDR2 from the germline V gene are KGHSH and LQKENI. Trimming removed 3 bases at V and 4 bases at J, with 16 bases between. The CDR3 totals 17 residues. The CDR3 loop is CASSPRGPNSYNSPLHF. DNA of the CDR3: TGTGCCAGCTCACCGAGAGGGCCGAACTCATATAATTCACCCCTCCACTTT.

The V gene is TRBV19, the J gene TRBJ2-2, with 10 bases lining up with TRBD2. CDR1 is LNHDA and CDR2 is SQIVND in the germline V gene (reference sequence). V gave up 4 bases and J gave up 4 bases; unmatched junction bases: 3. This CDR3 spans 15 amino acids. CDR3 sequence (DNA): TGTGCCAGTAGTACCGCTAGCGGGGGCACCGGGGAGCTGTTTTTT. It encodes CASSTASGGTGELFF.

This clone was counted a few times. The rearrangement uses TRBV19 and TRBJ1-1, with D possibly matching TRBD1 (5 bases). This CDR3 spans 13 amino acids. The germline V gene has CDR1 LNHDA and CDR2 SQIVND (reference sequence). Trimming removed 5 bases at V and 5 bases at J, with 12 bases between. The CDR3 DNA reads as TGTGCCAGTAGTGGCCAGGGTGGTACTGAAGCTTTCTTT. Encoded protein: CASSGQGGTEAFF.

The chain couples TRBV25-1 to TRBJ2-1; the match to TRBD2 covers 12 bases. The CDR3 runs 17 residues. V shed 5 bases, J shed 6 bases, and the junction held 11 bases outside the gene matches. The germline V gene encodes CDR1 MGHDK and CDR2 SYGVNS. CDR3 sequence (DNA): TGTGCCAGCAGTCTCAGGCCTAGCGGGAGGGCCTCCAATGAGCAGTTCTTC. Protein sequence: CASSLRPSGRASNEQFF.

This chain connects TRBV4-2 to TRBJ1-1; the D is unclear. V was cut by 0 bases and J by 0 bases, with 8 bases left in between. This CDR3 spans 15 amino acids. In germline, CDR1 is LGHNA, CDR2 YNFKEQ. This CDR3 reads CASSQDRVLNTEAFF. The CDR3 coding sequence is TGTGCCAGCAGCCAAGACCGGGTCCTGAACACTGAAGCTTTCTTT.

CDR3 sequence reads: CASSIDRGLGYTF. As DNA, the CDR3 is TGTGCCAGCAGCATTGACAGGGGATTAGGCTACACCTTC. The V call is TRBV7-3, the J call TRBJ1-2, with TRBD1 matching over 8 bases. The CDR3 spans 13 residues. Trimming at V came to 5 bases and at J to 8 bases, leaving 7 bases not matched to a gene. Germline values: CDR1 SGHTA, CDR2 FQGTGA. Complete variable domain (other parts from reference TRBV7-3 and TRBJ1-2): GAGVSQTPSNKVTEKGKYVELRCDPISGHTALYWYRQSLGQGPEFLIYFQGTGAADDSGLPNDRFFAVRPEGSVSTLKIQRTERGDSAVYLCASSIDRGLGYTFGSGTRLTVV.

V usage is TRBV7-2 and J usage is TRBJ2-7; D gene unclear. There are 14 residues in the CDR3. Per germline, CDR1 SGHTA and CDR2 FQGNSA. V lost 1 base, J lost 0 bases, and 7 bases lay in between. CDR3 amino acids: CASSLVYGSYEQYF. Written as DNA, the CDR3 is TGTGCCAGCAGCTTAGTTTACGGCTCCTACGAGCAGTACTTC.

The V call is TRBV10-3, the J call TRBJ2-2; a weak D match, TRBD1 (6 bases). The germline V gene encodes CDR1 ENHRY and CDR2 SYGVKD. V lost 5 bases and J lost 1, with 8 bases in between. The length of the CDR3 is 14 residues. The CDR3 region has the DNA TGTGCCATCAGTAAGGACAGGAACACCGGGGAGCTGTTTTTT. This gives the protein CAISKDRNTGELFF.

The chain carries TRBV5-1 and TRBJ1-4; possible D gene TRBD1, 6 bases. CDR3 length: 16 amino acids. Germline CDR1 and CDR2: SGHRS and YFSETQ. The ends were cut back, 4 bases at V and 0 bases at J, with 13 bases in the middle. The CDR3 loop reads CASSEGGPATNEKLFF. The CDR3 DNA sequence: TGCGCCAGCAGCGAAGGGGGACCCGCAACTAATGAAAAACTGTTTTTT.

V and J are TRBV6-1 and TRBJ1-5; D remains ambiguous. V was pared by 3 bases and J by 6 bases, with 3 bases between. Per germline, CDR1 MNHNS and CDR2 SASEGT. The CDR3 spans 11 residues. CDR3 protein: CASSESQPQHF. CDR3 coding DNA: TGTGCCAGCAGTGAGTCTCAGCCCCAGCATTTT.

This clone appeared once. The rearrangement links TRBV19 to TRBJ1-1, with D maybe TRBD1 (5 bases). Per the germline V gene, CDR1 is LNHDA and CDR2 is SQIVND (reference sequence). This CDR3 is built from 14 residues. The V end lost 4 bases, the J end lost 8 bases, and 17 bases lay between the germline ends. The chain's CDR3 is CASSRGQTKGEAFF. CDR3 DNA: TGTGCCAGTAGTAGAGGGCAAACGAAGGGGGAAGCTTTCTTT.

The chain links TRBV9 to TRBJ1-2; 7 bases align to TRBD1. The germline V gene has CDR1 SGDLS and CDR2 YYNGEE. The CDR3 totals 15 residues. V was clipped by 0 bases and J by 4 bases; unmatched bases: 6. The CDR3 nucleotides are TGTGCCAGCAGCGTAGAGGGACAGAGCCGCTATGGCTACACCTTC. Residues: CASSVEGQSRYGYTF. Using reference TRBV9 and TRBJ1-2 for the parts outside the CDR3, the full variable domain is DSGVTQTPKHLITATGQRVTLRCSPRSGDLSVYWYQQSLDQGLQFLIQYYNGEERAKGNILERFSAQQFPDLHSELNLSSLELGDSALYFCASSVEGQSRYGYTFGSGTRLTVV.

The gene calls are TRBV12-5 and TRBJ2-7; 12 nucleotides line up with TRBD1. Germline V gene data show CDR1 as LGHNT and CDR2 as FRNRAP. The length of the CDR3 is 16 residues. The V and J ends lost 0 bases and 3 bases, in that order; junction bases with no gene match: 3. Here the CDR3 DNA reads TGTGCTAGTGGTTTGGTACGGGACAGGGGGCACTACGAGCAGTACTTC. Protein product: CASGLVRDRGHYEQYF.

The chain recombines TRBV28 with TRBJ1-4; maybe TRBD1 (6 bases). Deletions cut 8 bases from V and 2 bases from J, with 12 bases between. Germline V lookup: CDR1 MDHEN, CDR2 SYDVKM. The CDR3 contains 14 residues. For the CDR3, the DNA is TGTGCCAGCTCTTGGGGGGGCACTAATGAAAAACTGTTTTTT. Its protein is CASSWGGTNEKLFF.

The CDR3 DNA sequence: TGTGCCAGTAGTCACCGGACATCCACGAGAGTCTGGGCCAACGTCCTGACTTTC. Translation gives CASSHRTSTRVWANVLTF. The chain is built from TRBV19 and TRBJ2-6; a weak D match, TRBD1 (5 bases). Trimming left V 5 bases short and J 5 bases short, with 22 bases between. Germline V gene sequence: CDR1 LNHDA, CDR2 SQIVND (reference sequence). The CDR3 runs 18 residues.

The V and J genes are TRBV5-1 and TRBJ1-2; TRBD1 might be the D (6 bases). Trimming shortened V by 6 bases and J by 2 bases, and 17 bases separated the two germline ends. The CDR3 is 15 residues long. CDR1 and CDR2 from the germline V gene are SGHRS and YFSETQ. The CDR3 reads CASTPGGRGNYGYTF. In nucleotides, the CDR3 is TGCGCCAGCACCCCGGGGGGCAGGGGCAACTATGGCTACACCTTC.

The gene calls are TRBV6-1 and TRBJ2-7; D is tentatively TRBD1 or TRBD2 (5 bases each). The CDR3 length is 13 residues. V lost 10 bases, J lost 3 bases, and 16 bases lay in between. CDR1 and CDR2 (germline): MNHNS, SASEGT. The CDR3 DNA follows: TGTGCCATCGGCTCCGAGGGGTTCTACGAGCAGTACTTC. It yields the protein CAIGSEGFYEQYF.

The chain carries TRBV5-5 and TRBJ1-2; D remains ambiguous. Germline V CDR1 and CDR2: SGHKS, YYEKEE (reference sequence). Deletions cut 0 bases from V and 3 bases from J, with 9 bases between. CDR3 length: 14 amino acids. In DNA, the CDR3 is TGTGCCAGCAGCTTGGGACTCGGGGACTATGGCTACACCTTC. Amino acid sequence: CASSLGLGDYGYTF. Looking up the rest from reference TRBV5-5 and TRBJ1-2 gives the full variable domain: DAGVTQSPTHLIKTRGQQVTLRCSPISGHKSVSWYQQVLGQGPQFIFQYYEKEERGRGNFPDRFSARQFPNYSSELNVNALLLGDSALYLCASSLGLGDYGYTFGSGTRLTVV.

CDR3 nucleotide sequence: TGTGCCAGCAGCTTCGACAGGGGATATCAGCCCCAGCATTTT. It specifies CASSFDRGYQPQHF. The rearrangement uses TRBV7-2 and TRBJ1-5; 8 bases map to TRBD1. The germline CDR1 and CDR2 sequences are SGHTA and FQGNSA. The V and J ends lost 3 bases and 5 bases, in that order; junction bases with no gene match: 3. This CDR3 region has 14 residues. The full variable domain, rest sourced from reference TRBV7-2 and TRBJ1-5, is GAGVSQSPSNKVTEKGKDVELRCDPISGHTALYWYRQSLGQGLEFLIYFQGNSAPDKSGLPSDRFSAERTGGSVSTLTIQRTQQEDSAVYLCASSFDRGYQPQHFGDGTRLSIL.

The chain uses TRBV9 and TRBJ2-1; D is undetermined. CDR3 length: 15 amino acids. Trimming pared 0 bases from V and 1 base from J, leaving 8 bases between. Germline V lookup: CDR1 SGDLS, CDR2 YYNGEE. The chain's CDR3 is CASSVEVSSYNEQFF. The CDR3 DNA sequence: TGTGCCAGCAGCGTAGAAGTCAGTTCCTACAATGAGCAGTTCTTC.

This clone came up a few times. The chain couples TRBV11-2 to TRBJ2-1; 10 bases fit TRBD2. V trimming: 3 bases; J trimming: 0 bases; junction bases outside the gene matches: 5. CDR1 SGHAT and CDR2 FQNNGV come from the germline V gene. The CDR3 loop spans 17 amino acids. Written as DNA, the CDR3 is TGTGCCAGCAGCTTGTCTAGCGGGAGTCTCTCCTACAATGAGCAGTTCTTC. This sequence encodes CASSLSSGSLSYNEQFF.

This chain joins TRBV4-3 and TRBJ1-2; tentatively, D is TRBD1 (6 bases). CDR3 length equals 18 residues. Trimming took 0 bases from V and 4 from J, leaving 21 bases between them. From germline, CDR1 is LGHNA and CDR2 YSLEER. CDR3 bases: TGCGCCAGCAGCCAAGAGCCGGGGGGCGAACGCTCTGCCTATGGCTACACCTTC. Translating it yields CASSQEPGGERSAYGYTF.

The CDR3 coding sequence is TGTGCCAGCAGCTTAGGGATTGAAGCTTTCTTT. The encoded protein is CASSLGIEAFF. The rearrangement links TRBV11-2 to TRBJ1-1; D remains ambiguous. This CDR3 spans 11 amino acids. V gave up 1 base and J gave up 7 bases, with 4 bases separating them. The germline V gene has CDR1 SGHAT and CDR2 FQNNGV.

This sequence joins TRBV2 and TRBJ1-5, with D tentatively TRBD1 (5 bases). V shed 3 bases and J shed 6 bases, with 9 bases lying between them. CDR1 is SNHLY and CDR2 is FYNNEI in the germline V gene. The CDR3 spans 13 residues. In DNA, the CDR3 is TGTGCCAGCAGTGATCGGGGGACTCAGCCCCAGCATTTT. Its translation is CASSDRGTQPQHF.

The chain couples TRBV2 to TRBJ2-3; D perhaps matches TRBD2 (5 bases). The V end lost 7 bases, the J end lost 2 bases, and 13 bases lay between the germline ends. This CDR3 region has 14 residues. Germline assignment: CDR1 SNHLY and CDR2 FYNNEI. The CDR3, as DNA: TGTGCCAGCAACCCACTAGTTTCCACAGATACGCAGTATTTT. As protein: CASNPLVSTDTQYF.

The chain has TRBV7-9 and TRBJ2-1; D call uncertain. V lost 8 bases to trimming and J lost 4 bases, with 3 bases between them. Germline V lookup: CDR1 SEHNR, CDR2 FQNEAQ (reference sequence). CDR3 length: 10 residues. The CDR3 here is CASGYNEQFF. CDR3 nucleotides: TGTGCCAGCGGTTACAATGAGCAGTTCTTC.

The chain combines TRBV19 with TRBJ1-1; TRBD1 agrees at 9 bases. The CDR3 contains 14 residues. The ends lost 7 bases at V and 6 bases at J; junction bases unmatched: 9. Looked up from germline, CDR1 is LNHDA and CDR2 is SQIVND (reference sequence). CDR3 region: CASTAGTGIAEAFF. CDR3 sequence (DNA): TGTGCCAGTACTGCCGGGACAGGGATCGCTGAAGCTTTCTTT.

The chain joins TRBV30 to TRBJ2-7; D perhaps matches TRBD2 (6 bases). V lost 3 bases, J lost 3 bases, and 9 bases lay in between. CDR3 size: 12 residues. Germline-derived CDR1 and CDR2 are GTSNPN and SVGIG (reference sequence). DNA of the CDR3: TGTGCCTGGAGAGGGACTTTCTACGAGCAGTACTTC. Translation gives CAWRGTFYEQYF.